These T cell receptor beta chains were read from a single sample in a study of T cell responses to AZD1222 COVID-19 vaccine. Only in-frame clones appear in the TCRdb table, and some are missing; sequencing was by immunoSEQ multiplex PCR. This table holds some 120,000 clones, 93% found once. Specimen: peripheral blood, collected on day 0 of AZD1222 vaccination. These receptor sequences come from an adult in good health. Both conserved end residues are trimmed from each CDR3.

V gene	J gene	CDR3 protein
TRBV28	TRBJ2-2	ASSSSSTGELF
TRBV28	TRBJ1-4	ASSPPRAGLLATNEKLF
TRBV28	TRBJ1-1	ASSYTATPEGWTEAF
TRBV11-2	TRBJ1-2	ASSFASRDNGYT
TRBV6-5	TRBJ2-7	ASSLGPQGASEQY
TRBV6-1	TRBJ1-6	ASSEVKEDNSPLH
TRBV5-1	TRBJ1-2	ASSFDSMVGGYT
TRBV7-2	TRBJ1-1	ASSLGGSNTEAF
TRBV7-9	TRBJ2-5	ASSLGSGGRSETQY
TRBV12-3/TRBV12-4	TRBJ2-1	ASSLAENEQF
TRBV19	TRBJ2-7	ASSSRIHYEQY
TRBV7-8	TRBJ1-1	ASSPQLGSLNTEAF
TRBV4-2	TRBJ1-1	ASSQDLENTEAF